These T cell receptor beta chains were read from a single sample in a study of long-term antiretroviral therapy in people with HIV. Assay used: immunoSEQ multiplex PCR; TCRdb lists only in-frame clones, some missing. Among about 30,000 clones listed, about 93% were seen once. The sample here was unsorted PBMCs, taken about 5.1 years after starting antiretroviral therapy. The receptors originated from a woman aged 45-65 years with HIV. The CDR3 runs from the conserved cysteine through the conserved F or W. D genes are given only for firm matches. Rows may omit the clone size; those that give it use once, few, many or a size class.

>TRBJ1-5|.|.|TRBV7-2
CASSPGGSGQPQHF
TGTGCCAGCAGCCCGGGGGGATCGGGACAGCCCCAGCATTTT
>TRBJ1-2|once|TRBD1|TRBV19
CASRPGTARIYGYTF
TGTGCCAGTAGACCCGGGACAGCCAGGATATATGGCTACACCTTC
>TRBJ1-1|.|.|TRBV2
CAPDENTEAFF
TGTGCCCCCGACGAGAACACTGAAGCTTTCTTT
>TRBJ1-2|.|TRBD1|TRBV6-1
CASRTGDYGYTF
TGTGCCAGCAGGACAGGGGACTATGGCTACACCTTC
>TRBJ2-3|.|.|TRBV11-3
CASSPSPGRTDTQYF
TGTGCCAGCAGTCCCTCCCCCGGTCGCACAGATACGCAGTATTTT
>TRBJ2-2|.|TRBD2|TRBV27
CATGLAGPGTGELFF
TGTGCCACCGGACTAGCGGGGCCGGGCACCGGGGAGCTGTTTTTT
>TRBJ1-1|.|TRBD1|TRBV6-6
CASRITGGSTEAFF
TGTGCCAGCAGGATAACAGGGGGGTCCACTGAAGCTTTCTTT
>TRBJ2-2|.|.|TRBV25-1
CASSEYGGNTGELFF
TGTGCCAGCAGTGAATATGGGGGGAACACCGGGGAGCTGTTTTTT
>TRBJ2-1|.|.|TRBV13
CASSLGGRDNEQFF
TGTGCCAGCAGCTTAGGAGGGCGGGACAATGAGCAGTTCTTC
>TRBJ2-7|.|.|TRBV5-8
CASSLGGRVSYEQYF
TGTGCCAGCAGCTTGGGGGGGCGCGTATCCTACGAGCAGTACTTC
>TRBJ1-1|.|.|TRBV6-6
CASSYRQENTEAFF
TGTGCCAGCAGTTATCGTCAGGAGAACACTGAAGCTTTCTTT
>TRBJ1-1|once|.|TRBV6-1
CASSRNTEAFF
TGTGCCAGCAGCCGAAACACTGAAGCTTTCTTT
>TRBJ2-7|.|.|TRBV10-2
CASSLGTGPYEQYF
TGCGCCAGCAGCCTAGGGACTGGTCCCTACGAGCAGTACTTC
>TRBJ2-7|.|.|TRBV5-4
CASSSRGGVSYEQYF
TGTGCCAGCAGCTCTAGGGGGGGGGTCTCCTACGAGCAGTACTTC
>TRBJ2-5|.|TRBD1|TRBV5-1
CASSAPGQEETQYF
TGCGCCAGCAGCGCTCCGGGACAGGAAGAGACCCAGTACTTC
>TRBJ1-2|.|TRBD1|TRBV5-6
CASSQDRFYGYTF
TGTGCCAGCAGCCAGGACAGGTTCTATGGCTACACCTTC
>TRBJ1-1|.|.|TRBV5-1
CASSLGGWSRSEAFF
TGCGCCAGCAGCTTGGGGGGGTGGTCGAGGTCCGAAGCTTTCTTT
>TRBJ1-1|.|.|TRBV4-2
CASSQDLGGTEAFF
TGTGCCAGCAGCCAGGACCTAGGGGGCACTGAAGCTTTCTTT
>TRBJ2-2|once|.|TRBV4-1
CASSLETDLRGELFF
TGCGCCAGCAGCCTCGAAACGGACCTGCGTGGGGAGCTGTTTTTT
>TRBJ2-3|.|.|TRBV20-1
CSAGGDTQYF
TGCAGTGCGGGGGGAGATACGCAGTATTTT
>TRBJ1-2|.|.|TRBV7-9
CASSLGGTAAYGYTF
TGTGCCAGCAGCTTAGGGGGGACCGCGGCCTATGGCTACACCTTC
>TRBJ1-3|.|TRBD1|TRBV6-5
CASSYRTGLGGTIYF
TGTGCCAGCAGTTACAGGACAGGATTAGGTGGGACCATATATTTT
>TRBJ2-5|once|.|TRBV5-6
CASSLADSQETQYF
TGTGCCAGCAGCTTGGCAGACAGCCAAGAGACCCAGTACTTC
>TRBJ2-3|.|.|TRBV27
CASSLFLGGISTDTQYF
TGTGCCAGCAGTTTATTCCTGGGCGGGATAAGCACAGATACGCAGTATTTT
>TRBJ2-1|.|.|TRBV5-5
CASSLRRTSYNEQFF
TGTGCCAGCAGCTTGCGCCGAACCTCCTACAATGAGCAGTTCTTC
>TRBJ2-7|.|TRBD1|TRBV6-5
CASSYASGGAYEQYF
TGTGCCAGCAGCTACGCCTCAGGGGGCGCCTACGAGCAGTACTTC
>TRBJ2-2|.|TRBD1|TRBV27
CAVRNRGGPGELFF
TGTGCCGTCCGAAACAGGGGTGGGCCCGGGGAGCTGTTTTTT
>TRBJ1-5|.|TRBD1|TRBV30
CAWRGQGSGPQHF
TGTGCCTGGAGAGGACAGGGCTCGGGGCCCCAGCATTTT
>TRBJ2-1|.|TRBD2|TRBV2
CASSLGRVGLYNEQFF
TGTGCCAGCAGTCTCGGGAGGGTCGGCCTATACAATGAGCAGTTCTTC
>TRBJ1-2|.|.|TRBV7-3
CASSLNGGYGYTF
TGTGCCAGCAGCTTAAATGGAGGCTATGGCTACACCTTC
>TRBJ1-2|.|TRBD1|TRBV29-1
CSDGQGYGYTF
TGCAGCGACGGACAGGGGTATGGCTACACCTTC
>TRBJ2-7|once|TRBD1|TRBV4-3
CASSAGTGSYEQYF
TGCGCCAGCAGCGCCGGGACAGGCTCCTACGAGCAGTACTTC
>TRBJ1-1|.|.|TRBV11-3
CASSYTSGTEAFF
TGTGCCAGCAGCTACACCTCGGGCACTGAAGCTTTCTTT
>TRBJ1-4|few|TRBD1|TRBV10-2
CASSDGRTGGEKLFF
TGCGCCAGCAGTGATGGGAGGACAGGGGGGGAAAAACTGTTTTTT
>TRBJ2-2|.|TRBD1|TRBV11-3
CASSSEGAQGGELFF
TGTGCCAGCAGCTCCGAGGGGGCGCAAGGCGGGGAGCTGTTTTTT
>TRBJ2-4|.|TRBD2|TRBV7-2
CASSLVGGGGAGKNIQYF
TGTGCCAGCAGCTTAGTAGGCGGCGGGGGGGCCGGCAAAAACATTCAGTACTTC
>TRBJ2-3|.|.|TRBV7-2
CASSLSSTSTDTQYF
TGTGCCAGCAGCTTATCCTCCACTAGCACAGATACGCAGTATTTT
>TRBJ2-3|.|.|TRBV10-1
CASSDGGPTDTQYF
TGCGCCAGCAGTGACGGGGGGCCCACAGATACGCAGTATTTT
>TRBJ1-2|.|TRBD1|TRBV7-2
CASSPGQAGIYGYTF
TGTGCCAGCAGCCCTGGACAGGCTGGGATCTATGGCTACACCTTC
>TRBJ1-3|.|TRBD1|TRBV6-1
CASRTGPGNTIYF
TGTGCCAGCCGGACAGGCCCTGGAAACACCATATATTTT
>TRBJ2-5|.|.|TRBV7-2
CASSLAGGRSETQYF
TGTGCCAGCAGCTTAGCGGGGGGGCGCTCAGAGACCCAGTACTTC
>TRBJ1-3|once|.|TRBV21-1
CASSTRDRSSGNTIYF
TGTGCCAGCAGCACCCGAGACAGGAGCTCTGGAAACACCATATATTTT
>TRBJ1-1|.|TRBD1|TRBV5-1
CASSSQGQGNAEAFF
TGCGCCAGCAGCTCCCAGGGACAGGGGAACGCTGAAGCTTTCTTT
>TRBJ1-1|once|.|TRBV9
CASSVPPESDSEAFF
TGTGCCAGCAGCGTACCCCCGGAAAGCGACAGTGAAGCTTTCTTT
>TRBJ1-3|.|.|TRBV19
CASSSPGTSGNTIYF
TGTGCCAGTAGTTCTCCTGGAACCTCTGGAAACACCATATATTTT
>TRBJ1-4|.|.|TRBV7-8
CASSFRTDTSELFF
TGTGCCAGCAGCTTCAGGACAGACACGTCGGAACTGTTTTTT
>TRBJ2-7|.|TRBD1|TRBV5-1
CASSLAGGQGGEQYF
TGCGCCAGCAGCTTGGCCGGAGGACAGGGAGGCGAGCAGTACTTC
>TRBJ2-5|.|.|TRBV6-1
CASSVTSAAWETQYF
TGTGCCAGCAGTGTAACTAGTGCTGCATGGGAGACCCAGTACTTC
>TRBJ2-3|once|.|TRBV29-1
CSVVRAATDTQYF
TGCAGCGTTGTAAGGGCAGCCACAGATACGCAGTATTTT
>TRBJ2-5|.|.|TRBV11-2
CASSRGLAETQYF
TGTGCCAGCAGCCGGGGGCTAGCAGAGACCCAGTACTTC
>TRBJ2-5|.|.|TRBV6-6
CASSPRGWETQYF
TGTGCCAGCAGTCCCCGGGGGTGGGAGACCCAGTACTTC
>TRBJ2-1|.|TRBD2|TRBV6-5
CASRRTSGVNEQFF
TGTGCCAGCAGACGGACTAGCGGGGTAAATGAGCAGTTCTTC